This T cell receptor beta chain was captured in a study of technical replicates of blood from four donors. The CDR3 runs to 17 residues. Unmatched junction bases numbered 6, after V lost 1 base and J lost 0 bases. Per germline, CDR1 LGHNA and CDR2 YNFKEQ. Produced via immunoSEQ multiplex PCR; TCRdb's table is partial and in-frame only. The sample holds tens of thousands of clones, just under 90% seen once. The TCR originated in a human donor in good health. Some clones in this sample may be carry-over from other donors' samples. The sequenced material came from PBMCs. V is TRBV4-2 and J is TRBJ2-7, with 10 positions matching TRBD1. CDR3 DNA sequence: TGTGCCAGCAGCCAAGCCCTCGGGACAGGGGACTCCTACGAGCAGTACTTC. It codes for CASSQALGTGDSYEQYF.